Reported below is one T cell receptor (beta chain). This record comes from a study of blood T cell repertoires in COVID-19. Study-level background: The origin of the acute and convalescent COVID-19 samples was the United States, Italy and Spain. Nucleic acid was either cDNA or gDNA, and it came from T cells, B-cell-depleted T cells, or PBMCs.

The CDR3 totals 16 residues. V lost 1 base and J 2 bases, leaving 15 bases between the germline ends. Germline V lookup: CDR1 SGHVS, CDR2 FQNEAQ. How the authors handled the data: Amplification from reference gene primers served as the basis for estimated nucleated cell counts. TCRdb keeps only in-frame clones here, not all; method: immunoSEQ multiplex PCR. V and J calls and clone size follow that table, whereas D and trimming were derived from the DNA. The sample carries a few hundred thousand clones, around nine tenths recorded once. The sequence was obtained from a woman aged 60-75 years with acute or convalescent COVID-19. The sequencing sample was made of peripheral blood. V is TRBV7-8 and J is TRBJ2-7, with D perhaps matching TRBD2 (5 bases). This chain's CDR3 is CASSLVAASPAYEQYF. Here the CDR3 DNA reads TGTGCCAGCAGCTTAGTTGCGGCTAGCCCTGCCTACGAGCAGTACTTC.